Shown below are 21 T cell receptor beta chains from a single sample sequenced in a study of T cells in Graves' hyperthyroidism and ophthalmopathy. Amplified regions were TCR beta CDR3 sequences from RNA transcripts. An initial round of RT-PCR targeting the TCR CDR3 relied on the HTBI primer set. Each CDR3 protein is one row after TCRdb ran MiXCR on the multiplex PCR reads. This sample carries 380,000 or so distinct CDR3 sequences, approximately 19% of them seen once, and the ten largest clones take about 4%. The material sequenced was blood. The source of these receptors is a woman between 18 and 30 years old with Graves' hyperthyroidism.

This clonotype appeared many times. The chain links TRBV20-1 to TRBJ2-5; D uncertain. The CDR3 contains 15 residues. Trimming took 0 bases from V and 3 from J, leaving 14 bases between them. Germline values: CDR1 DFQATT, CDR2 SNEGSKA (reference sequence). The CDR3 DNA is TGCAGTGCTAGAGATCCCTCCCTAGAGGAAGAGACCCAGTACTTC. As protein: CSARDPSLEEETQYF.

There are many counts of this clonotype. The V and J genes are TRBV11-1 and TRBJ2-5; 11 nucleotides align to TRBD2. The V segment lost 0 bases and the J segment 3 bases; nucleotides outside the gene matches: 6. The germline CDR1 and CDR2 sequences are SGHAT and FQDESV (reference sequence). This CDR3 spans 17 amino acids. CDR3 loop: CASSLARLAGGEETQYF. CDR3 bases: TGTGCCAGCAGCTTAGCGCGTCTAGCGGGGGGCGAAGAGACCCAGTACTTC.

This clonotype was counted at least ten times. The V call is TRBV6-1, the J call TRBJ2-4, with D perhaps TRBD1 (5 bases). The V gene's germline CDR1 is MNHNS and CDR2 SASEGT. This CDR3 region has 17 residues. Trimming shortened V by 4 bases and J by 0 bases, and 16 bases separated the two germline ends. The DNA of the CDR3 is TGTGCCAGCAGTGGGGCAGGGATTGATCTAGCCAAAAACATTCAGTACTTC. This codes for CASSGAGIDLAKNIQYF.

At least ten counts were recorded for this clonotype. The gene calls are TRBV27 and TRBJ2-7; maybe TRBD1 (6 bases). There are 15 residues in the CDR3. Trimming left V 0 bases short and J 5 bases short, with 14 bases between. Per the germline V gene, CDR1 is MNHEY and CDR2 is SMNVEV (reference sequence). The chain's CDR3 is CASSLSQGRGHEQYF. CDR3 sequence (DNA): TGTGCCAGCAGTTTATCTCAGGGCAGGGGCCACGAGCAGTACTTC.

This clonotype was seen ten or more times. This chain links TRBV6-5 with TRBJ1-3; D remains ambiguous. The CDR3 totals 16 residues. The V gene lost 2 bases and the J gene lost 2 bases, with 13 bases spanning the gap. The germline CDR1 and CDR2 sequences are MNHEY and SVGAGI. CDR3 DNA: TGTGCCAGCAGTTACAGATCGGCCTGGGCTGGAAACACCATATATTTT. The encoded protein is CASSYRSAWAGNTIYF.

In its sample, this clonotype was seen many times. V gene TRBV30 combines with J gene TRBJ1-2; maybe TRBD1 (5 bases). The CDR3 spans 15 residues. Germline V gives CDR1 GTSNPN, CDR2 SVGIG (reference sequence). V was shortened by 0 bases and J by 0 bases, with 11 bases between the two germline ends. This CDR3 is CAWSVAGRPNYGYTF. For the CDR3, the DNA is TGTGCCTGGAGTGTAGCAGGGAGACCTAACTATGGCTACACCTTC.

This clonotype came up many times. The chain couples TRBV20-1 to TRBJ1-5; D call uncertain. With 0 bases removed from V and 2 bases from J, the gap between germline ends came to 14 bases. This CDR3 contains 16 residues. The V gene's germline CDR1 is DFQATT and CDR2 SNEGSKA (reference sequence). CDR3 protein: CSAREANRWGNQPQHF. CDR3 DNA sequence: TGCAGTGCTAGAGAGGCGAACCGTTGGGGCAATCAGCCCCAGCATTTT.

This clonotype was seen many times. The rearrangement links TRBV19 to TRBJ2-7; D is uncertain. This CDR3 is built from 13 residues. With 3 bases removed from V and 3 bases from J, the gap between germline ends came to 9 bases. Per the germline V gene, CDR1 is LNHDA and CDR2 is SQIVND (reference sequence). The CDR3 DNA is TGTGCCAGTAGTATTATTAAGGGCTACGAGCAGTACTTC. Its translation is CASSIIKGYEQYF.

This clonotype came up many times. The V gene is TRBV5-1, the J gene TRBJ2-7, with a tentative D call TRBD1 (6 bases). Trimming stripped 5 bases from V and 3 bases from J, with 12 bases between. This CDR3 has 13 amino acids. Per the germline V gene, CDR1 is SGHRS and CDR2 is YFSETQ. CDR3 sequence (DNA): TGCGCCAGCAGATCCGACAGGAACTACGAGCAGTACTTC. It yields the protein CASRSDRNYEQYF. Full variable domain (outside the CDR3, taken from reference TRBV5-1 and TRBJ2-7): KAGVTQTPRYLIKTRGQQVTLSCSPISGHRSVSWYQQTPGQGLQFLFEYFSETQRNKGNFPGRFSGRQFSNSRSEMNVSTLELGDSALYLCASRSDRNYEQYFGPGTRLTVT.

This clonotype was seen a handful of times. The CDR3 nucleotides are TGCGCCAGCAGCGAATTCACCGCCGGGACCATCTCCTACGAGCAGTACTTC. Translation: CASSEFTAGTISYEQYF. The chain combines TRBV5-1 with TRBJ2-7; the D gene could be TRBD1 or TRBD2 (5 bases each). Per the germline V gene, CDR1 is SGHRS and CDR2 is YFSETQ. The V end was cut by 4 bases, the J end by 0 bases, with 20 bases between. This CDR3 has 17 residues.

The sample holds a few counts of this clonotype. A much larger clone sits a single nucleotide away, making a read error possible. The rearrangement links TRBV7-2 to TRBJ2-7; D ambiguous. This CDR3 comprises 12 residues. Germline CDR1 SGHTA, CDR2 FQGNSA. Deletions cut 7 bases from V and 5 bases from J, with 12 bases between. This CDR3 is CASTSGFDEQYF. CDR3 bases: TGTGCCAGCACCTCCGGGTTCGACGAGCAGTACTTC.

There are many counts of this clonotype. This chain links TRBV7-3 with TRBJ1-1; the D is unclear. Germline V gives CDR1 SGHTA, CDR2 FQGTGA. Trimming pared 5 bases from V and 0 bases from J, leaving 7 bases between. CDR3 length: 13 residues. The CDR3 spells CASSTYLNTEAFF. Written as DNA, the CDR3 is TGTGCCAGCAGCACCTACTTGAACACTGAAGCTTTCTTT.

In this sample, this clonotype turned up many times. V usage is TRBV6-5 and J usage is TRBJ1-5; TRBD1 might be the D (6 bases). In germline, CDR1 is MNHEY, CDR2 SVGAGI. CDR3 length: 18 residues. V lost 8 bases to trimming and J lost 0 bases, with 23 bases between them. The chain's CDR3 is CASAVMTGSLYSNQPQHF. The CDR3 DNA reads TGTGCCAGCGCCGTGATGACAGGCTCCCTGTATAGCAATCAGCCCCAGCATTTT.

This clonotype showed up many times. The chain couples TRBV20-1 to TRBJ2-7; D is unclear. V dropped 6 bases and J dropped 2 bases, with 17 bases sitting between them. There are 14 residues in the CDR3. Per the germline V gene, CDR1 is DFQATT and CDR2 is SNEGSKA (reference sequence). In nucleotides, the CDR3 is TGCAGTGCCCCCGTTGGCGGAGAGCCCTACGAGCAGTACTTC. This gives the protein CSAPVGGEPYEQYF.

This clonotype was seen repeatedly, ten times or more. This sequence joins TRBV30 and TRBJ2-5; 9 bases map to TRBD2. The J segment lost 4 bases and the V segment lost 1 base, leaving 7 bases of the junction unmatched. Germline V gives CDR1 GTSNPN, CDR2 SVGIG (reference sequence). There are 15 residues in the CDR3. The CDR3 DNA is TGTGCCTGGAGTGCTGGCGGGGGGGCCACAGAGACCCAGTACTTC. It codes for CAWSAGGGATETQYF. Looking up the rest from reference TRBV30 and TRBJ2-5 gives the full variable domain: SQTIHQWPATLVQPVGSPLSLECTVEGTSNPNLYWYRQAAGRGLQLLFYSVGIGQISSEVPQNLSASRPQDRQFILSSKKLLLSDSGFYLCAWSAGGGATETQYFGPGTRLLVL.

This clonotype has at least ten counts. The chain employs TRBV11-1 and TRBJ2-7, with D unclear. CDR1 is SGHAT, CDR2 FQDESV, per germline (reference sequence). V was clipped by 1 base and J by 2 bases, with 15 bases between them. This CDR3 spans 16 amino acids. This chain's CDR3 is CASSLGPNSDPYEQYF. The DNA for the CDR3 is TGTGCCAGCAGCTTAGGCCCTAATTCTGACCCCTACGAGCAGTACTTC.

This clonotype was counted many times. V is TRBV28 and J is TRBJ1-2; D is unresolved. The germline CDR1 and CDR2 sequences are MDHEN and SYDVKM. Trimming shortened V by 7 bases and J by 2 bases, and 14 bases separated the two germline ends. CDR3 length equals 14 residues. In DNA, the CDR3 is TGTGCCAGCACCGGGGTCGAGGGCAACTATGGCTACACCTTC. Translated: CASTGVEGNYGYTF.

Ten or more counts support this clonotype. J is TRBJ2-7 and V is TRBV27; D is perhaps TRBD2 (5 bases). The V gene's germline CDR1 is MNHEY and CDR2 SMNVEV (reference sequence). The CDR3 is 14 residues long. Trimming pared 5 bases from V and 4 bases from J, leaving 15 bases between. CDR3 sequence reads: CASSPTGIQYEQYF. CDR3 coding DNA: TGTGCCAGCAGTCCGACCGGGATACAATACGAGCAGTACTTC.

The table lists this clonotype with many counts. The gene calls are TRBV4-1 and TRBJ1-2; unclear D gene. The CDR3 totals 14 residues. V lost 0 bases and J 8 bases, leaving 13 bases between the germline ends. CDR1 and CDR2 from the germline V gene are MGHRA and YSYEKL. The CDR3: CASSQEFAHLGYTF. DNA of the CDR3: TGCGCCAGCAGCCAAGAATTTGCCCACCTCGGCTACACCTTC.

For this clonotype: Since the CDR3 does not end with the conserved phenylalanine or tryptophan, this likely comes from a read error. The chain carries TRBV20-1 and TRBJ1-4; the D is unclear. This CDR3 spans 13 amino acids. The germline gives CDR1 DFQATT, CDR2 SNEGSKA (reference sequence). Trimming stripped 2 bases from V and 2 bases from J, with 6 bases between. The CDR3 DNA reads TGCAGTGCTAGACGTGGGACTAATGAAAAACTGTTTTCT. Protein sequence: CSARRGTNEKLFS.

This clonotype showed up many times. The chain links TRBV6-1 to TRBJ1-5; no clear D gene. With 7 bases removed from V and 0 bases from J, the gap between germline ends came to 13 bases. The CDR3 extends over 15 amino acids. In germline, CDR1 is MNHNS, CDR2 SASEGT. The CDR3 DNA reads as TGTGCCAGCATGCTTGGACCATATAGCAATCAGCCCCAGCATTTT. Protein product: CASMLGPYSNQPQHF.